Here is one TCR beta chain with its context. The antigen is unknown. The CDR3 length is 13 residues. The V and J ends lost 0 bases and 5 bases respectively, with 8 bases between them. Per germline, CDR1 SGHDT and CDR2 YYEEEE. This record belongs to a study of cytomegalovirus exposure and HLA in healthy donors. The study's findings and limits: Per published accounts, TCR beta sequences correctly predicted the HLA-A and HLA-B alleles of most subjects. Whilst most TCR sequences proved rare, a subset of public TCRs occurred across many donors. Several of the most significant clusters appeared linked to common viral pathogens, based on a later analysis. The analysis excluded some indistinguishable V segments, including TRBV6-2 and TRBV6-3.

PCR was performed using 60 Vbeta and 13 Jbeta primers. Measured with immunoSEQ multiplex PCR; TCRdb has only the in-frame clones, and not every one. The sample totals 70,000 or so clones. This TCR was recovered from a boy aged 5-17 years in good health and CMV-seronegative. Sequenced: PBMCs. The chain joins TRBV5-6 to TRBJ1-1; a possible D gene is TRBD1 (5 bases). The CDR3 nucleotides read TGTGCCAGCAGCTTGGCGGGGGAGACTGAAGCTTTCTTT. This sequence encodes CASSLAGETEAFF.